Below are 23 T cell receptor beta chains sequenced from a single sample in a study of response to subunit inactivated influenza vaccine. Via MiXCR, TCRdb re-called the RT-PCR reads, giving one row per CDR3 protein. This table has a few hundred thousand distinct CDR3 sequences, 14% appearing once. The starting material was PBMCs from blood, obtained 11 to 12 days after vaccination. These receptors came from a man aged 50 to 59 who received an inactivated influenza vaccine.

The chain couples TRBV5-1 to TRBJ2-7, with 10 bases lining up with TRBD1. V trimming: 4 bases; J trimming: 1 base; junction bases outside the gene matches: 5. The CDR3 sequence is 15 residues long. From germline, CDR1 is SGHRS and CDR2 YFSETQ. The CDR3 protein is CASSPGQGISYEQYF. The CDR3 coding sequence is TGCGCCAGCAGCCCGGGACAGGGGATTTCCTACGAGCAGTACTTC.

In this sample, this clonotype turned up a few times. The chain carries TRBV6-2 or TRBV6-3 and TRBJ2-7, with TRBD2 identical over 12 bases. Germline CDR1 is MNHEY and CDR2 is SVGEGT. V was pared by 5 bases and J by 4 bases, with 6 bases of the junction left unmatched. The CDR3 spans 15 residues. CDR3 protein: CASSGTSGRIYEQYF. As DNA, the CDR3 is TGTGCCAGCAGTGGAACTAGCGGGAGGATTTACGAGCAGTACTTC.

The J gene is TRBJ2-6, the V gene TRBV9; D remains unclear. CDR1 and CDR2 from the germline V gene are SGDLS and YYNGEE. V was clipped by 0 bases and J by 8 bases, with 6 bases between them. CDR3 length: 13 residues. The CDR3, as DNA: TGTGCCAGCAGCGTAGACTTCTCCAACGTCCTGACTTTC. Protein sequence: CASSVDFSNVLTF.

A few counts support this clonotype. The chain couples TRBV5-1 to TRBJ1-6, with D hard to call. This CDR3 contains 14 residues. Trimming took off 1 base at V and 8 bases at J, with 10 bases between the two ends. CDR1 and CDR2 (germline): SGHRS, YFSETQ. CDR3 loop: CASSLKAADSPLHF. The CDR3 nucleotides read TGCGCCAGCAGCTTGAAGGCTGCCGATTCACCCCTCCACTTT.

The chain recombines TRBV24-1 with TRBJ2-3, with D possibly matching TRBD2 (6 bases). There are 15 residues in the CDR3. Germline lookup yields CDR1 KGHDR and CDR2 SFDVKD. V lost 0 bases to trimming and J lost 5 bases, with 11 bases between them. The CDR3 DNA reads TGTGCCACCAGTGATTTGAGGGACTTTGGAGATACGCAGTATTTT. Residues: CATSDLRDFGDTQYF.

The chain combines TRBV24-1 with TRBJ1-1; D remains ambiguous. With 1 base removed from V and 8 bases from J, the gap between germline ends came to 7 bases. Germline-derived CDR1 and CDR2 are KGHDR and SFDVKD. CDR3 length: 12 residues. For the CDR3, the DNA is TGTGCCACCAGTGATTTAGTTGGGGAAGCTTTCTTT. Its protein is CATSDLVGEAFF.

This clonotype was found many times. This rearrangement joins TRBV6-2 or TRBV6-3 to TRBJ2-7; 7 bases are a match to TRBD1. Germline V CDR1 and CDR2: MNHEY, SVGEGT. V lost 2 bases to trimming and J lost 4 bases; unmatched junction nucleotides: 5. The CDR3 is made up of 14 amino acids. CDR3 amino acids: CASSYPGTVYEQYF. CDR3 DNA sequence: TGTGCCAGCAGTTACCCCGGGACAGTATACGAGCAGTACTTC.

This clonotype was found a few times. The V call is TRBV9, the J call TRBJ1-2; D perhaps matches TRBD1 (5 bases). Trimming took off 0 bases at V and 12 bases at J, with 12 bases between the two ends. The CDR3 sequence is 12 residues long. CDR1 is SGDLS, CDR2 YYNGEE, per germline. The DNA for the CDR3 is TGTGCCAGCAGCGTAGAAGCAAGGGACGACACCTTC. Translation: CASSVEARDDTF.

The V and J genes are TRBV12-3 or TRBV12-4 and TRBJ2-5; the D gene is possibly TRBD1 (5 bases). V lost 5 bases and J 4 bases, leaving 8 bases between the germline ends. CDR3 length: 12 residues. CDR3 DNA sequence: TGTGCCAGCAGTGGGGCCCCAGAGACCCAGTACTTC. Translated: CASSGAPETQYF.

The sample holds many counts of this clonotype. The gene calls are TRBV29-1 and TRBJ2-1, with a weak D call TRBD2 (5 bases). The germline V gene encodes CDR1 SQVTM and CDR2 ANQGSEA. This CDR3 is 12 amino acids long. With 3 bases removed from V and 10 bases from J, the gap between germline ends came to 13 bases. CDR3 DNA sequence: TGCAGCGTTGAGAGGGCTCTCGGAGAGCAGTTCTTC. Its protein is CSVERALGEQFF.

This clonotype was counted between two and nine times. This chain connects TRBV6-5 to TRBJ2-3; D is unresolved. The CDR3 has 17 residues. From germline, CDR1 is MNHEY and CDR2 SVGAGI. V was cut by 0 bases and J by 0 bases, with 13 bases left in between. The CDR3 DNA follows: TGTGCCAGCAGTTACTCAGGCCATAGACCTAGCACAGATACGCAGTATTTT. Translation: CASSYSGHRPSTDTQYF.

The chain employs TRBV25-1 and TRBJ1-4; D is ambiguous. The CDR3 has 15 residues. Per the germline V gene, CDR1 is MGHDK and CDR2 is SYGVNS. Trimming stripped 3 bases from V and 0 bases from J, with 8 bases between. CDR3 amino acids: CASSDRGATNEKLFF. The CDR3 DNA reads TGTGCCAGCAGTGATCGAGGTGCAACTAATGAAAAACTGTTTTTT. The variable domain in full, with the rest retrieved from reference TRBV25-1 and TRBJ1-4, is EADIYQTPRYLVIGTGKKITLECSQTMGHDKMYWYQQDPGMELHLIHYSYGVNSTEKGDLSSESTVSRIRTEHFPLTLESARPSHTSQYLCASSDRGATNEKLFFGSGTQLSVL.

In its sample, this clonotype was seen a few times. The genes are TRBV14 and TRBJ2-7; 8 bases fit TRBD2. J was trimmed by 2 bases and V by 2 bases; bases with no gene match: 5. The CDR3 covers 15 residues. Germline lookup yields CDR1 SGHDN and CDR2 FVKESK. CDR3 sequence reads: CASSQFSGIPYEQYF. CDR3 nucleotides: TGTGCCAGCAGCCAATTTAGCGGGATTCCCTACGAGCAGTACTTC.

This clonotype was picked up a small number of times. The chain is built from TRBV2 and TRBJ2-7; 7 bases align to TRBD1. V was clipped by 5 bases and J by 1 base; unmatched bases: 17. CDR1 is SNHLY, CDR2 FYNNEI, per germline. CDR3 length: 18 residues. CDR3 bases: TGTGCCAGCAGTCAACCCCCCCGGGACAGCAAACATTCCTACGAGCAGTACTTC. This encodes CASSQPPRDSKHSYEQYF.

This chain uses TRBV4-2 with TRBJ2-3; no clear D. CDR3 length: 12 residues. Per germline, CDR1 LGHNA and CDR2 YNFKEQ. V was clipped by 3 bases and J by 5 bases, with 6 bases between them. The CDR3 protein is CASSHDRDTQYF. The CDR3 bases are TGTGCCAGCAGCCATGATAGAGATACGCAGTATTTT.

This chain links TRBV6-2 or TRBV6-3 with TRBJ2-4, with a possible D match to TRBD2 (6 bases). V lost 5 bases and J 11 bases, leaving 13 bases between the germline ends. The germline CDR1 and CDR2 sequences are MNHEY and SVGEGT. This CDR3 has 12 residues. CDR3 loop: CASSSPLALQYF. CDR3 bases: TGTGCCAGCAGTAGCCCTCTAGCGCTTCAGTACTTC.

The sample holds many counts of this clonotype. This chain joins TRBV29-1 and TRBJ2-7, with 7 bases lining up with TRBD1. The germline V gene encodes CDR1 SQVTM and CDR2 ANQGSEA. The CDR3 sequence is 11 residues long. With 6 bases clipped from V and 4 bases from J, the junction kept 3 bases outside the gene matches. In DNA, the CDR3 is TGCAGCGTCACGGACAGGTACGAGCAGTACTTC. It specifies CSVTDRYEQYF.

The chain links TRBV3-1 to TRBJ1-6; TRBD1 matches at 7 bases. The V segment lost 4 bases and the J segment 16 bases; nucleotides outside the gene matches: 4. The CDR3 is made up of 11 amino acids. Germline V gene lookup returns CDR1 LGHDT and CDR2 YNNKEL (reference sequence). The CDR3 nucleotides are TGTGCCAGCAGCCGACAGGGCGCACTCCACTTT. Encoded protein: CASSRQGALHF.

V usage is TRBV7-2 and J usage is TRBJ2-2, with D perhaps TRBD2 (6 bases). The V end was cut by 1 base, the J end by 6 bases, with 9 bases between. This CDR3 region has 14 residues. The germline V gene encodes CDR1 SGHTA and CDR2 FQGNSA. The CDR3 region is CASSLVREAGELFF. Here the CDR3 DNA reads TGTGCCAGCAGCTTAGTGCGGGAAGCCGGGGAGCTGTTTTTT.

This clonotype came up a few times. The chain joins TRBV7-9 to TRBJ2-7; unclear D gene. The germline V and J ends were trimmed by 4 bases and 4 bases, with 17 bases remaining between them. The CDR3 runs to 15 residues. Germline V lookup: CDR1 SEHNR, CDR2 FQNEAQ (reference sequence). CDR3 sequence reads: CASSSTQERPYEQYF. CDR3 nucleotides: TGTGCCAGCAGCTCGACCCAGGAGAGACCTTACGAGCAGTACTTC.

The CDR3 loop reads CASSLVFARELYEQYF. DNA for the CDR3: TGCGCCAGCAGCTTGGTTTTTGCCAGGGAGCTCTACGAGCAGTACTTC. This chain uses TRBV5-1 with TRBJ2-7; D may correspond to TRBD1 or TRBD2 (5 bases each). Trimming shortened V by 0 bases and J by 3 bases, and 16 bases separated the two germline ends. CDR3 length: 16 residues. The germline CDR1 and CDR2 sequences are SGHRS and YFSETQ.

This clonotype was seen more than once but under ten times. The rearrangement links TRBV23-1 to TRBJ1-4, with D uncertain. TRBV23-1 is an ORF, with its function uncertain. V lost 0 bases, J lost 6 bases, and 11 bases lay in between. The CDR3 is 15 residues long. CDR3: CASSQSPGSHEKLFF. The DNA of the CDR3 is TGCGCCAGCAGTCAATCCCCGGGGAGCCATGAAAAACTGTTTTTT.

The chain links TRBV5-1 to TRBJ1-1; 11 nucleotides match TRBD1. The CDR3 extends over 17 amino acids. V gave up 4 bases and J gave up 1 base; unmatched junction bases: 9. CDR1 is SGHRS, CDR2 YFSETQ, per germline. DNA for the CDR3: TGCGCCAGCAGCCTATCGGACAGGGGGCTAAGGAACACTGAAGCTTTCTTT. Translation gives CASSLSDRGLRNTEAFF.